The T cell receptor (beta chain) described here comes from a study of human T cells and chemical hapten exposure. Using its own MiXCR run on the RACE reads, TCRdb lists one record per CDR3 protein. This sample has under 300,000 distinct CDR3 sequences, with 8.6% found just once. Per germline, CDR1 SGHRS and CDR2 YFSETQ. The CDR3 sequence is 14 residues long. V gave up 2 bases and J gave up 8 bases, with 13 bases separating them. Time point here: pre-sensitization, week 0. The treatment denotes: therapeutic diphenylcyclopropenone sensitization with weekly scalp DPC. Patch tests were applied only after blood draws. In its sample, this clonotype was seen a few times.

The TCR sequence derives from a woman aged 40 to 49 with alopecia areata. Some clones in this sample may be carry-over from other donors' samples. V and J are TRBV5-1 and TRBJ1-4; D possibly corresponds to TRBD1 (6 bases). The sequences come from whole blood, collected in connection with sensitization to the hapten diphenylcyclopropenone (DPC). CDR3 in amino acids: CASSFSSGEEKLFF. As DNA, the CDR3 is TGCGCCAGCAGCTTTTCTTCAGGGGAAGAAAAACTGTTTTTT.